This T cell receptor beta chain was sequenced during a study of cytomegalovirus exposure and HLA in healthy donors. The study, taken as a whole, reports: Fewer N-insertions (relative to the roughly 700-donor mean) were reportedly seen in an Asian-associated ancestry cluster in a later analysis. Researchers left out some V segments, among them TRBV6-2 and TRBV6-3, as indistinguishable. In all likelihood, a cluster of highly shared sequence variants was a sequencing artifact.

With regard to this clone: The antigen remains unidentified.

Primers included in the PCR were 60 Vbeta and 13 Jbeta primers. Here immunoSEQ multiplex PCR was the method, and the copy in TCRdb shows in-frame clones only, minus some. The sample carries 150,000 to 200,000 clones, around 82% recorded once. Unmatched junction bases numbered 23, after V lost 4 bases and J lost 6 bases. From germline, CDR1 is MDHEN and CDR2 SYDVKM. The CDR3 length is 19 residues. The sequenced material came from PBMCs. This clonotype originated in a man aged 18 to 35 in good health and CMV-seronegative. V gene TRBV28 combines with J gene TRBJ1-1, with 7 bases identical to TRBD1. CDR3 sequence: CASSSIGAWDSPSRAEAFF. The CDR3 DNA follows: TGTGCCAGCAGTTCAATAGGTGCGTGGGACAGTCCTTCCCGAGCTGAAGCTTTCTTT.